Listed below are T cell receptor beta chains from one sample, sequenced in a study of breast tumors, draining lymph nodes, adjacent tissues. TCRdb reanalysed the multiplex PCR reads using MiXCR and keeps one entry per CDR3 protein. The profile shows over 10,000 distinct CDR3 sequences, about 62% of them singletons. The specimen sequenced was tumor-adjacent breast tissue. The receptor source for this set is a female donor with breast cancer. Some clones in this sample may be carry-over from other donors' samples. Each CDR3 is given with its conserved first and last residue. The D gene is left open where the match is weak. Some rows have no size entry. The others give once, few or many, or a class for an expanded clone.

CDR3: CATQDSNNSPLHF
DNA: TGTGCCACCCAGGACAGCAATAATTCACCCCTCCACTTT
length: 13
D: NA
V: TRBV19
size: medium-sized
J: TRBJ1-6

CDR3: CASSLVPGLQETQYF
DNA: TGTGCCAGCAGCTTAGTCCCGGGTTTACAAGAGACCCAGTACTTC
length: 15
D: NA
V: TRBV11-2
size: once
J: TRBJ2-5

CDR3: CASSLTGSPGSPLHF
DNA: TGTGCCAGCAGCCTAACAGGGAGTCCAGGTTCACCCCTCCACTTT
length: 15
D: NA
V: TRBV7-3
size: NA
J: TRBJ1-6

CDR3: CASIGLAGKDTQYF
DNA: TGTGCCAGCATAGGACTAGCGGGAAAGGATACGCAGTATTTT
length: 14
D: TRBD2
V: TRBV7-8
size: NA
J: TRBJ2-3

CDR3: CASSPSAGKTGELFF
DNA: TGTGCCAGCAGCCCCTCAGCGGGGAAGACCGGGGAGCTGTTTTTT
length: 15
D: TRBD2
V: TRBV9
size: NA
J: TRBJ2-2

CDR3: CASSSGGGGSYNEQFF
DNA: TGTGCCAGCAGCTCAGGGGGAGGAGGCTCCTACAATGAGCAGTTCTTC
length: 16
D: NA
V: TRBV5-4
size: many
J: TRBJ2-1

CDR3: CASIWATGDDTQYF
DNA: TGTGCCAGCATTTGGGCCACCGGGGATGATACGCAGTATTTT
length: 14
D: NA
V: TRBV2
size: NA
J: TRBJ2-3

CDR3: CSVEGKGEGWETQYF
DNA: TGCAGCGTTGAGGGCAAGGGGGAGGGGTGGGAGACCCAGTACTTC
length: 15
D: NA
V: TRBV29-1
size: NA
J: TRBJ2-5

CDR3: CASDMGRNHYGYTF
DNA: TGTGCCAGCGACATGGGACGGAATCACTATGGCTACACCTTC
length: 14
D: NA
V: TRBV13
size: NA
J: TRBJ1-2

CDR3: CASSARDSPGGGVGYTF
DNA: TGTGCCAGCAGTGCTAGAGATTCGCCGGGCGGCGGGGTTGGCTACACCTTC
length: 17
D: NA
V: TRBV25-1
size: once
J: TRBJ1-2

CDR3: CASSYQTERYEQYF
DNA: TGTGCCAGCAGCTACCAGACAGAAAGATACGAGCAGTACTTC
length: 14
D: NA
V: TRBV13
size: NA
J: TRBJ2-7

CDR3: CASSPRSGRAQETQYF
DNA: TGTGCCAGCTCACCACGAAGCGGGAGAGCACAAGAGACCCAGTACTTC
length: 16
D: TRBD2
V: TRBV18
size: many
J: TRBJ2-5

CDR3: CASSEEGGAGPTDTQYF
DNA: TGTGCCAGCAGTGAAGAAGGAGGAGCGGGACCCACAGATACGCAGTATTTT
length: 17
D: TRBD2
V: TRBV6-1
size: many
J: TRBJ2-3

CDR3: CSAPGTGTYEQYF
DNA: TGCAGTGCCCCAGGGACAGGGACGTACGAGCAGTACTTC
length: 13
D: TRBD1
V: TRBV20-1
size: NA
J: TRBJ2-7

CDR3: CSATPGGTGGYEQYF
DNA: TGCAGTGCTACACCTGGGGGGACAGGGGGCTACGAGCAGTACTTC
length: 15
D: TRBD1
V: TRBV20-1
size: NA
J: TRBJ2-7

CDR3: CASSVRHSSTDTQYF
DNA: TGTGCCAGCAGCGTACGTCACTCTAGCACAGATACGCAGTATTTT
length: 15
D: NA
V: TRBV9
size: many
J: TRBJ2-3